Below are 20 T cell receptor beta chains sequenced from a single sample in a study of neurological immune-mediated disorders. TCRdb analysed the 5' RACE reads with MiXCR anew, one entry per CDR3 protein. The sample lists about 66,000 distinct CDR3 sequences; roughly 3.6% were seen once. The sample was PBMCs. All receptors derive from a man between 25 and 39 years old with multiple sclerosis.

This clonotype has at least ten counts. The V gene is TRBV29-1, the J gene TRBJ2-7; 8 bases match TRBD1. With 5 bases clipped from V and 4 bases from J, the junction kept 10 bases outside the gene matches. The CDR3 has 14 residues. Germline V gene sequence: CDR1 SQVTM, CDR2 ANQGSEA. The CDR3 region has the DNA TGCAGCGTTAAGGGACAGGAGAATCGATACGAGCAGTACTTC. It is translated as CSVKGQENRYEQYF.

Only a few counts were recorded for this clonotype. The chain recombines TRBV6-5 with TRBJ2-5; D is undetermined. From germline, CDR1 is MNHEY and CDR2 SVGAGI. Trimming took 5 bases from V and 5 from J, leaving 18 bases between them. CDR3 length: 15 amino acids. CDR3 sequence (DNA): TGTGCCAGCAGTATCGGCGGCCCTATAAGTGAGACCCAGTACTTC. It specifies CASSIGGPISETQYF.

The table lists this clonotype with many counts. The chain combines TRBV4-1 with TRBJ2-2; maybe TRBD1 (6 bases). Germline V gene data show CDR1 as MGHRA and CDR2 as YSYEKL. Trimming stripped 4 bases from V and 3 bases from J, with 21 bases between. The CDR3 loop spans 18 amino acids. Here the CDR3 reads CASSLPLRGRRDTGELFF. CDR3 nucleotides: TGCGCCAGCAGCCTCCCACTCAGGGGTAGGAGAGACACCGGGGAGCTGTTTTTT.

Many counts were recorded for this clonotype. The J gene is TRBJ1-2, the V gene TRBV4-3; D gene ambiguous. The CDR3 runs to 15 residues. The V gene lost 0 bases and the J gene lost 3 bases, with 11 bases spanning the gap. Germline values: CDR1 LGHNA, CDR2 YSLEER. This CDR3 is CASSQDSRAYYGYTF. The CDR3 nucleotides are TGCGCCAGCAGCCAAGATTCGAGGGCCTACTATGGCTACACCTTC.

This clonotype has a count of ten or more. This rearrangement joins TRBV5-1 to TRBJ1-2; D is unclear. CDR1 SGHRS and CDR2 YFSETQ come from the germline V gene. Trimming pared 0 bases from V and 8 bases from J, leaving 8 bases between. The CDR3 has 12 amino acids. The CDR3, as DNA: TGCGCCAGCAGCTTGGCGAGGAAGGGCTACACCTTC. This sequence encodes CASSLARKGYTF.

This clonotype was seen repeatedly, ten times or more. The chain is built from TRBV4-2 and TRBJ1-6; maybe TRBD1 (6 bases). CDR1 LGHNA and CDR2 YNFKEQ come from the germline V gene. The CDR3 covers 16 residues. V lost 4 bases, J lost 7 bases, and 17 bases lay in between. The CDR3 here is CASSLVFGDNNSPLHF. CDR3 nucleotides: TGTGCCAGCAGCCTTGTCTTTGGGGACAACAATTCACCCCTCCACTTT.

This clonotype was recorded many times. The chain recombines TRBV12-3 or TRBV12-4 with TRBJ1-2, with D perhaps matching TRBD1 (5 bases). The CDR3 spans 15 residues. V was shortened by 6 bases and J by 0 bases, with 14 bases between the two germline ends. The CDR3: CASSPTRAPNYGYTF. For the CDR3, the DNA is TGTGCCAGCAGCCCCACCAGGGCCCCTAACTATGGCTACACCTTC.

Ten or more counts support this clonotype. The chain links TRBV5-1 to TRBJ2-3; D is unresolved. Trimming pared 5 bases from V and 2 bases from J, leaving 12 bases between. The CDR3 is 14 residues long. From germline, CDR1 is SGHRS and CDR2 YFSETQ. CDR3 in amino acids: CASRRGDLTDTQYF. The CDR3 nucleotides are TGCGCCAGCAGACGTGGGGATCTCACAGATACGCAGTATTTT.

CDR3 bases: TGTGCTAGTGGTTTAAGCAGGGGGGTTAACTATGGCTACACCTTC. Its translation: CASGLSRGVNYGYTF. The gene calls are TRBV12-5 and TRBJ1-2; 7 bases fit TRBD1. The J segment lost 1 base and the V segment lost 3 bases, leaving 5 bases of the junction unmatched. CDR1 and CDR2 from the germline V gene are LGHNT and FRNRAP. The length of the CDR3 is 15 residues.

V usage is TRBV5-8 and J usage is TRBJ1-1; tentative D call: TRBD1 (5 bases). The CDR3 sequence is 14 residues long. V lost 0 bases to trimming and J lost 1 base, with 7 bases between them. Germline CDR1 reads SGHTS; CDR2 reads YDEGEE. The CDR3 DNA reads as TGTGCCAGCAGCTTGGGTGGGGCGAACACTGAAGCTTTCTTT. It codes for CASSLGGANTEAFF.

This clonotype was recorded at least ten times. Its ends do not fully match the called genes, so a read error is possible. The rearrangement links TRBV6-6 to TRBJ1-2, with 7 bases that match TRBD1. Germline CDR1 reads MNHNY; CDR2 reads SVGAGI (reference sequence). CDR3 length: 15 residues. CDR3: CASSYSGGANYGYTF. In DNA, the CDR3 is TGTGCCAGCAGTTACTCAGGGGGCGCTAATTATGGCTACACCTTC.

This clonotype was recorded at least ten times. This chain links TRBV20-1 with TRBJ2-4; the D gene is possibly TRBD1 (5 bases). V dropped 0 bases and J dropped 1 base, with 13 bases sitting between them. The germline V gene encodes CDR1 DFQATT and CDR2 SNEGSKA (reference sequence). This CDR3 has 16 residues. CDR3 DNA sequence: TGCAGTGCTAGAGATCGGCAGGGCCTTGCCAAAAACATTCAGTACTTC. Translating gives CSARDRQGLAKNIQYF.

This clonotype occurred many times. This sequence joins TRBV20-1 and TRBJ1-4; unclear D gene. This CDR3 has 13 residues. CDR1 and CDR2 (germline): DFQATT, SNEGSKA (reference sequence). The ends were cut back, 1 base at V and 8 bases at J, with 11 bases in the middle. CDR3: CSARGPETEKLFF. The CDR3 nucleotides read TGCAGTGCTAGAGGTCCGGAGACGGAAAAACTGTTTTTT.

The rearrangement uses TRBV15 and TRBJ1-2, with 10 bases aligning to TRBD1. The CDR3 contains 14 residues. Germline CDR1 reads LNHNV; CDR2 reads YYDKDF (reference sequence). V gave up 5 bases and J gave up 6 bases; unmatched junction bases: 6. The DNA for the CDR3 is TGTGCCACCAGCGGGGACAGGGGTTGGCATGGCTACACCTTC. Translation: CATSGDRGWHGYTF. The full variable domain, completed using reference TRBV15 and TRBJ1-2, is DAMVIQNPRYQVTQFGKPVTLSCSQTLNHNVMYWYQQKSSQAPKLLFHYYDKDFNNEADTPDNFQSRRPNTSFCFLDIRSPGLGDTAMYLCATSGDRGWHGYTFGSGTRLTVV.

The chain combines TRBV7-2 with TRBJ2-7; a weak D match, TRBD1 (5 bases). Germline assignment: CDR1 SGHTA and CDR2 FQGNSA. The CDR3 is made up of 14 amino acids. Trimming cost V 8 bases and J 7 bases, with 21 bases left between them. The CDR3 DNA sequence: TGTGCCAGCCGTGGTCAGGGATCTAGGGCAGAGCAGTACTTC. It yields the protein CASRGQGSRAEQYF.

This clonotype occurred many times. CDR3 amino acids: CASSHAGGSTDTQYF. DNA for the CDR3: TGTGCCAGCAGCCACGCGGGGGGTTCTACAGATACGCAGTATTTT. This sequence joins TRBV3-1 and TRBJ2-3; 8 nucleotides agree with TRBD2. Trimming removed 3 bases from V and 3 bases from J; junction bases left unmatched: 5. This CDR3 is built from 15 residues. CDR1 is LGHDT and CDR2 is YNNKEL in the germline V gene (reference sequence).

The rearrangement joins TRBV5-1 to TRBJ2-5; 8 nucleotides agree with TRBD2. V dropped 0 bases and J dropped 1; count of bases not matched to a gene: 8. Germline CDR1 is SGHRS and CDR2 is YFSETQ. The CDR3 has 17 residues. CDR3 region: CASSLGVVAGFQETQYF. CDR3 bases: TGCGCCAGCAGCTTGGGAGTGGTAGCGGGGTTCCAAGAGACCCAGTACTTC. The full variable domain, with the rest looked up from reference TRBV5-1 and TRBJ2-5, is KAGVTQTPRYLIKTRGQQVTLSCSPISGHRSVSWYQQTPGQGLQFLFEYFSETQRNKGNFPGRFSGRQFSNSRSEMNVSTLELGDSALYLCASSLGVVAGFQETQYFGPGTRLLVL.

The chain employs TRBV12-5 and TRBJ1-2; D remains unclear. Germline-derived CDR1 and CDR2 are LGHNT and FRNRAP. The CDR3 loop spans 15 amino acids. V lost 0 bases, J lost 0 bases, and 8 bases lay in between. CDR3 bases: TGTGCTAGTGGTTTGGTACTTGGGGCTAACTATGGCTACACCTTC. Translated: CASGLVLGANYGYTF. The variable domain in full, completed from reference TRBV12-5 and TRBJ1-2, reads DARVTQTPRHKVTEMGQEVTMRCQPILGHNTVFWYRQTMMQGLELLAYFRNRAPLDDSGMPKDRFSAEMPDATLATLKIQPSEPRDSAVYFCASGLVLGANYGYTFGSGTRLTVV.

The table lists this clonotype with many counts. The V and J genes are TRBV20-1 and TRBJ2-7; 7 bases are a match to TRBD1. The CDR3 sequence is 13 residues long. V dropped 5 bases and J dropped 2; count of bases not matched to a gene: 6. Germline V gene data show CDR1 as DFQATT and CDR2 as SNEGSKA (reference sequence). Written as DNA, the CDR3 is TGCAGTGCTTGGAAAGGGACAGCCTACGAGCAGTACTTC. This encodes CSAWKGTAYEQYF.

There are many counts of this clonotype. V usage is TRBV7-2 and J usage is TRBJ2-7; D is unresolved. Per germline, CDR1 SGHTA and CDR2 FQGNSA. Trimming shortened V by 3 bases and J by 2 bases, and 11 bases separated the two germline ends. This CDR3 contains 14 residues. The chain's CDR3 is CASSLGRSTYEQYF. DNA for the CDR3: TGTGCCAGCAGCTTGGGCAGATCAACCTACGAGCAGTACTTC.